The T cell receptor beta chain under discussion was sequenced for a study of OX40 agonist ivuxolimab in advanced cancers. Across the whole study: Participants, 80% to 90% male, averaged roughly 60 years of age, ranging from 23 to 79. Enrollees could have had prior anti-PD-1, anti-PD-L1 or anti-CTLA-4 therapy, which more than 30% had received.

The length of the CDR3 is 14 residues. The V and J ends lost 1 base and 5 bases respectively, with 11 bases between them. Germline CDR1 reads SGHRS; CDR2 reads YFSETQ. In the case of this clone: Its specificity is unknown.

Study-level results: There were, on average, more expanded clones in CD8+ T cells than in CD4+. Doses of 0.1 to 3.0 mg/kg were accompanied by clonal expansion of CD4+ and CD8+ blood T cells by week 6.

Using immunoSEQ multiplex PCR, the repertoire was profiled, and TCRdb retains in-frame clones only, with some absent. The table records about 98,000 clones, approximately 86% of them present only once. This clonotype was sampled from an adult with an advanced solid tumor such as melanoma, head and neck, liver or kidney cancer. The starting material was CD4+ or CD8+ T cells sorted from blood, obtained in a trial of the OX40 agonist ivuxolimab. V and J are TRBV5-1 and TRBJ2-3, with D tentatively TRBD1 (5 bases). CDR3 in DNA: TGCGCCAGCAGCTTGCAAGGGGAAGGAGATACGCAGTATTTT. Protein sequence: CASSLQGEGDTQYF.